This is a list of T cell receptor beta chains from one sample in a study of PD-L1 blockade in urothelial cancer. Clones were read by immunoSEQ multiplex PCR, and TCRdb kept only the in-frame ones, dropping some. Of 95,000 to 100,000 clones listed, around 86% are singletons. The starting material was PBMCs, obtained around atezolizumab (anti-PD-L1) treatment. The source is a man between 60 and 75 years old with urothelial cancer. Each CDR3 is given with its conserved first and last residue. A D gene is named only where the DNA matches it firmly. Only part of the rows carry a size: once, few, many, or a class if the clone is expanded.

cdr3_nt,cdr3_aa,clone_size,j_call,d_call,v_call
TGTGCCAGCAGCTTAATAGTCCACCAGGGGGCCGGTGAGACCCAGTACTTC,CASSLIVHQGAGETQYF,once,TRBJ2-5,TRBD1,TRBV7-6
TGTGCCAGCAGCACTGGACTAGCGGGGGGCACAGATACGCAGTATTTT,CASSTGLAGGTDTQYF,once,TRBJ2-3,TRBD2,TRBV11-3
TGTGCCAGCAGCGTAGGGAGTAATGAAAAACTGTTTTTT,CASSVGSNEKLFF,once,TRBJ1-4,NA,TRBV9
TGTGCCAGCAGCTTAATTCTAGCGGGAGTAGTAGGCGGGGAGCTGTTTTTT,CASSLILAGVVGGELFF,NA,TRBJ2-2,TRBD2,TRBV7-3
TGCGCCAGCAGCCAATCCCGGGACTTCACAGATACGCAGTATTTT,CASSQSRDFTDTQYF,NA,TRBJ2-3,NA,TRBV4-1
TGTGCCAGCTCACGGGACAGGGTTGAGCAGTTCTTC,CASSRDRVEQFF,NA,TRBJ2-1,TRBD1,TRBV18
TGTGCCAGTAGTGCGGGGGCAGATACGCAGTATTTT,CASSAGADTQYF,NA,TRBJ2-3,TRBD2,TRBV19
TGTGCCAGCACCCCAGGGCCGACTAATGAAAAACTGTTTTTT,CASTPGPTNEKLFF,NA,TRBJ1-4,NA,TRBV6-5
TGCGCCAGCAGCACCGGGACTAGCGGGGGGTTGAGCTCCTACAATGAGCAGTTCTTC,CASSTGTSGGLSSYNEQFF,NA,TRBJ2-1,TRBD2,TRBV5-1
TGTGCCAGCAGCGTGGGAGCGGGGGGGGCCTACAATGAGCAGTTCTTC,CASSVGAGGAYNEQFF,NA,TRBJ2-1,TRBD2,TRBV9
TGCGCCAGCAGCCCCGGGACAGGGGGGTTTGGGGCTTCACCCCTCCACTTT,CASSPGTGGFGASPLHF,NA,TRBJ1-6,TRBD1,TRBV5-1
TGCGCCAGCAGGGTGACAGGGGACACTGAAGCTTTCTTT,CASRVTGDTEAFF,NA,TRBJ1-1,TRBD1,TRBV5-1
TGTGCCAGCATTCCCGGACAGGGTGACTATGGCTACACCTTC,CASIPGQGDYGYTF,NA,TRBJ1-2,TRBD1,TRBV6-6
TGTGCCAGCAGCTTATTGCTAGCGGGGAATGAGCAGTTCTTC,CASSLLLAGNEQFF,NA,TRBJ2-1,TRBD2,TRBV7-8
TGCGCCAGCAGCCAAGTGACAGGTTTAGACTCCTACGAGCAGTACTTC,CASSQVTGLDSYEQYF,NA,TRBJ2-7,NA,TRBV4-1
TGTGCCAGCAGTGCACTAGCGGGAGAAGGCGGCGAGCAGTACTTC,CASSALAGEGGEQYF,NA,TRBJ2-7,TRBD2,TRBV27
TGTGCCAGCAGCTCGACAGGGAGCGGCGAGCAGTACTTC,CASSSTGSGEQYF,NA,TRBJ2-7,TRBD1,TRBV11-3
TGTGCCAGCAGCTTGCTTCTGGGGGGTGGTCAGCCCCAGCATTTT,CASSLLLGGGQPQHF,NA,TRBJ1-5,NA,TRBV5-6
TGTGCCAGCAGTGCAACGACAGGGCCCTTCTCTGGAAACACCATATATTTT,CASSATTGPFSGNTIYF,NA,TRBJ1-3,TRBD1,TRBV6-1
TGTGCCAGCAGTTACTCAGACAGGGGCATTGGAAACACCATATATTTT,CASSYSDRGIGNTIYF,NA,TRBJ1-3,TRBD1,TRBV6-5
TGTGCCAGCAGCTTACAGGGGGCGGTCGATGGCTACACCTTC,CASSLQGAVDGYTF,NA,TRBJ1-2,TRBD1,TRBV7-9
TGTGCCAGCAGCTTGGCCCGCGAAAGGAGGCAGCCCCAGCATTTT,CASSLARERRQPQHF,NA,TRBJ1-5,NA,TRBV5-6
TGCAGCCTGCTGGCACATGAGCAGTTCTTC,CSLLAHEQFF,NA,TRBJ2-1,NA,TRBV29-1
TGTGCCAGCACCCGAACTGAGACAGACGAAAAACTGTTTTTT,CASTRTETDEKLFF,NA,TRBJ1-4,NA,TRBV5-4
TGCGCCAGCAGCCCAGGGACTAGCGGGAATACGCAGTATTTT,CASSPGTSGNTQYF,NA,TRBJ2-3,TRBD2,TRBV5-1
TGTGCTTCACAGGGCTCGGGCAATCAGCCCCAGCATTTT,CASQGSGNQPQHF,NA,TRBJ1-5,NA,TRBV30
TGCGCCAGCAGCCACTCAACAAGGACTAGAGATGGCTACACCTTC,CASSHSTRTRDGYTF,NA,TRBJ1-2,NA,TRBV4-1
TGTGCCAGCAGCCCTACTCAGGGGGCGGGGGGGCGGGAGCAGTACTTC,CASSPTQGAGGREQYF,NA,TRBJ2-7,NA,TRBV4-2
TGTGCCAGCAGCCCGAGGGTAGCGGGGTACAATGAGCAGTTCTTC,CASSPRVAGYNEQFF,NA,TRBJ2-1,TRBD2,TRBV7-6
TGTGCCAGCAGCTCGGGACTAGCGGGCCGCCAAGAGACCCAGTACTTC,CASSSGLAGRQETQYF,NA,TRBJ2-5,TRBD2,TRBV7-9
TGCAGTGCCCAACATACTGGCTACACCTTC,CSAQHTGYTF,NA,TRBJ1-2,NA,TRBV20-1
TGTGCCAGCAGTGAGAGTGCCCCCCATACGCAGTATTTT,CASSESAPHTQYF,NA,TRBJ2-3,NA,TRBV6-1
TGTGCCAGCTCAACGGCAGGGGAGCGGGAGCAGTACGATGAGCAGTTCTTC,CASSTAGEREQYDEQFF,NA,TRBJ2-1,TRBD2,TRBV18
TGCGCCAGCAGCCCAGGTAGGGGGACAGTACCAGATACGCAGTATTTT,CASSPGRGTVPDTQYF,NA,TRBJ2-3,TRBD1,TRBV4-1
TGTGCCAGCAGTTCCGATCCCAGAAAAAATGAGCAGTTCTTC,CASSSDPRKNEQFF,NA,TRBJ2-1,NA,TRBV28
TGTGCCAGCAGCTCAATTACTAGCGGGGGGGCCCACGAGCAGTACTTC,CASSSITSGGAHEQYF,NA,TRBJ2-7,TRBD2,TRBV11-2
TGTGCCACCAGCAGAGATGCTAACTCCTACAATGAGCAGTTCTTC,CATSRDANSYNEQFF,NA,TRBJ2-1,NA,TRBV15
TGTGCCAGCTCACCCGGACAGGGGAGAAACACCGGGGAGCTGTTTTTT,CASSPGQGRNTGELFF,NA,TRBJ2-2,TRBD1,TRBV18
TGTGCCTGGAGTGTACCCAGGGCTGGAAACACCATATATTTT,CAWSVPRAGNTIYF,NA,TRBJ1-3,NA,TRBV30
TGCAGCGCCCGACAGGGGTATAATTCACCCCTCCACTTT,CSARQGYNSPLHF,NA,TRBJ1-6,TRBD1,TRBV29-1
TGCGCCAGCAGCGGAGGGACAGGGGGAGGCACAGATACGCAGTATTTT,CASSGGTGGGTDTQYF,NA,TRBJ2-3,TRBD1,TRBV5-1
TGTGCCAGCAGCCGGGACAGGGAGGTGCATCAGCCCCAGCATTTT,CASSRDREVHQPQHF,NA,TRBJ1-5,TRBD1,TRBV9
TGTGCCAGCAGTTACTCGGGACAGGGTTCCTATGGCTACACCTTC,CASSYSGQGSYGYTF,NA,TRBJ1-2,TRBD1,TRBV6-5
TGTGCCAGTAGGAGACTAGGACAGGCCCAAGAGACCCAGTACTTC,CASRRLGQAQETQYF,NA,TRBJ2-5,NA,TRBV19
TGTGCCAGCAGCTCCCCCGAAAACACTAACTATGGCTACACCTTC,CASSSPENTNYGYTF,NA,TRBJ1-2,NA,TRBV7-9
TGTGCCAGTAGTACGCCGGGACAGCTCCTCAATCAGCCCCAGCATTTT,CASSTPGQLLNQPQHF,NA,TRBJ1-5,TRBD1,TRBV19
TGTGCCAGCAGTTCTCTACCGGGACAGGGGACGGGCGAGCAGTACTTC,CASSSLPGQGTGEQYF,NA,TRBJ2-7,TRBD1,TRBV27
TGCGCCAGCAGTATTAGCGGGAGGTCGGTAAATGAGCAGTTCTTC,CASSISGRSVNEQFF,NA,TRBJ2-1,TRBD2,TRBV10-1
TGTGCCAGCAGGGACGGGGGGTTATCCGATACGCAGTATTTT,CASRDGGLSDTQYF,NA,TRBJ2-3,TRBD2,TRBV7-2
TGTGCCAGCAGCTTACCGCGGGGGACAGGTGAGGCAGATACGCAGTATTTT,CASSLPRGTGEADTQYF,NA,TRBJ2-3,NA,TRBV7-9
TGTGCCAGCAGCTTAGCTACTAGCGGACTACTTACAATTAAGCAGTTCTTC,CASSLATSGLLTIKQFF,NA,TRBJ2-1,TRBD2,TRBV11-3
TGCGCCAGCAGCTATGCCGGGACAGGGGCCACTGAAGCTTTCTTT,CASSYAGTGATEAFF,NA,TRBJ1-1,TRBD1,TRBV4-1
TGTGCCAGCAACCCAGGGGGCTATGGCTACACCTTC,CASNPGGYGYTF,NA,TRBJ1-2,TRBD1,TRBV6-1
TGCGCCAGCAGCCAAGATGGGAGGGATACCCTCCACTTT,CASSQDGRDTLHF,NA,TRBJ1-6,NA,TRBV4-3
TGTGCCAGCGGGGTCGGAGGACAGCTTAACTATGGCTACACCTTC,CASGVGGQLNYGYTF,NA,TRBJ1-2,NA,TRBV7-2